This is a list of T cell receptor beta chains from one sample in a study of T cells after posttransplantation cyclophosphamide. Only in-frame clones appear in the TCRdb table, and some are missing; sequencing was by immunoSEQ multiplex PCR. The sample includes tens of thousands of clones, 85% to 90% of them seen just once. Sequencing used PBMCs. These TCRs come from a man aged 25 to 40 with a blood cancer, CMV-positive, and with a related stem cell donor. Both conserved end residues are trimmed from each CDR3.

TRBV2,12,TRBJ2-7,ASRMGQGVREQY
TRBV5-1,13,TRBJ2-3,ASSLGGAGTDTQY
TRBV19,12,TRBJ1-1,ASWYTGMGTEAF
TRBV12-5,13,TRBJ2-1,ASGSRVAGGNEQF
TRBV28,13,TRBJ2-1,ASSFSPLGGNEQF
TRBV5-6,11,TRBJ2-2,ASIGHNTGELF
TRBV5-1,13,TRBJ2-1,ASRNLGQGHNEQF
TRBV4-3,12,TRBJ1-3,ASSSGGSGNTIY
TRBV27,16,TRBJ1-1,ASSPKSVGGRLNTEAF
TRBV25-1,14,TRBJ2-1,ASSDPLAGGPHEQF
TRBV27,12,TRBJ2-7,ASSSPGQGYEQY
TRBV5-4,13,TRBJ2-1,ASSLKLAGGNEQF
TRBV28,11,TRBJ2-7,ASSSVIPYEQY
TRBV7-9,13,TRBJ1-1,ASSLPQDMNTEAF
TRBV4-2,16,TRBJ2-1,ASSPGLAGGPNYNEQF
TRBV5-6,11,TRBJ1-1,ASSLGADTEAF
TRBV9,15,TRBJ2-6,ASSPEARSSGANVLT
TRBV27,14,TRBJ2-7,ASSLSSGLKIYEQY
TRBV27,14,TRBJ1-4,ASSPQDRGLREKLF
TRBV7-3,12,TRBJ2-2,ASSPESITGELF
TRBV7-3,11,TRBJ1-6,ASSLGGNSPLH
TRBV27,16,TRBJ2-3,ASSLSETSGRGGDTQY
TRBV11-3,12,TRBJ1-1,ASSRDRERLEAF
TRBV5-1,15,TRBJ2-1,ASRPRATMSSYNEQF
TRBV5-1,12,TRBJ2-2,ASSLDRTLRELF
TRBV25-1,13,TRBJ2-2,ASSEDRDRNGELF
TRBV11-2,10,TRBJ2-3,ASSLSRNTQY
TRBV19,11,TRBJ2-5,AGVRVVRKTQY
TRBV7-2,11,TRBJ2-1,ASSRYSYNEQF
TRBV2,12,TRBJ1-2,ASSRSGQSNGYT
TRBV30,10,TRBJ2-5,AWSVLGAKQY
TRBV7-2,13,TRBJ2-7,ASSLGGQGSYEQY
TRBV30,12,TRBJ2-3,AWSVPGNPDTQY
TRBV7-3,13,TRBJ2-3,ASSPGLAITDTQY
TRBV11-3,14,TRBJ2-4,ASSLVGARVKNIQY
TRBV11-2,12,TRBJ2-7,ASSPPSIPYEQY
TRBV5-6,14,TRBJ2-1,ASSFLKWGGINEQF
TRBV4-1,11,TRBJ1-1,ASRGQGDTEAF
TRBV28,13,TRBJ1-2,ASSQITGTGGGYT
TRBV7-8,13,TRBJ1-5,ASSLVTGAYQPQH